This T cell receptor (beta chain) was sequenced for a study of T-cell memory formation after mild COVID-19. Findings of the study overall: Proof of SARS-CoV-2 specificity was absent for the second-wave clones that crested on day 37.

On this clonotype itself: The antigen remains undetermined.

From 5'RACE with constant-segment primers came TCR alpha and TCR beta cDNA libraries that carried sample barcodes and UMIs. TCRdb recomputed calls from the 5' RACE reads with MiXCR, one row per CDR3 protein. This sample has around 320,000 distinct CDR3 sequences, with 28% found just once. The sequenced sample consisted of PBMCs or a T cell subset sorted from them (not recorded which). This TCR was sampled from an adult woman who had mild COVID-19 (a few samples of this study predate the infection). Cell type and time point are not known.

The CDR3 DNA follows: TGTGCCAGCAGCGTAGACGCGGGCTTCCCCTCCTACAATGAGCAGTTCTTC. Protein product: CASSVDAGFPSYNEQFF. The chain employs TRBV9 and TRBJ2-1; a weak D match, TRBD2 (5 bases). The CDR3 sequence is 17 residues long. Trimming took off 0 bases at V and 0 bases at J, with 13 bases between the two ends. The germline gives CDR1 SGDLS, CDR2 YYNGEE.